This T cell receptor beta chain emerged from a study of radiotherapy plus CTLA-4 blockade in lung cancer. Study context: Of all patients, more than 15% responded objectively and 31% showed disease control.

Only in-frame clones appear in the TCRdb table, and some are missing; sequencing was by immunoSEQ multiplex PCR. Of about 68,000 clones listed, roughly 85% are singletons. Points from the study as a whole: Once radiotherapy plus ipilimumab had been given, TCR clones derived from tumor expanded in blood.

Only a few counts were recorded for this clone. Its antigen remains unknown. The sequencing here drew on peripheral blood, taken from a patient treated with radiotherapy plus ipilimumab. This clonotype originated in a human donor with non-small cell lung cancer who had a complete response to radiotherapy plus ipilimumab.

The CDR3 loop reads CASSPPNTAAGELFF. The CDR3 DNA is TGTGCCAGCTCACCACCGAATACGGCGGCCGGGGAGCTGTTTTTT. The chain couples TRBV18 to TRBJ2-2; D gene ambiguous. Germline V gives CDR1 KGHSH, CDR2 LQKENI. V was trimmed by 0 bases and J by 6 bases, leaving 11 bases between them. CDR3 length: 15 residues.